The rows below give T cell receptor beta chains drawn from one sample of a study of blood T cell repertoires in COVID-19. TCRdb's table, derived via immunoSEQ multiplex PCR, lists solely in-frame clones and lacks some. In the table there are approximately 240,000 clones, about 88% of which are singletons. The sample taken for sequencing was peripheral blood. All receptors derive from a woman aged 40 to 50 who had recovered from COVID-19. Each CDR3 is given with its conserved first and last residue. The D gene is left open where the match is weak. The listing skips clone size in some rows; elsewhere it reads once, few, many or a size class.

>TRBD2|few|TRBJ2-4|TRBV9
CASSPGTSGTLAKNIQYF
TGTGCCAGCAGCCCCGGGACTAGCGGGACTCTAGCCAAAAACATTCAGTACTTC
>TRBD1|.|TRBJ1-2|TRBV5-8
CASSGQGKYGYTF
TGTGCCAGCAGCGGACAGGGAAAGTATGGCTACACCTTC
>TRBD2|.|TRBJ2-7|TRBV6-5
CASIKGAGGSGEQYF
TGTGCCAGCATCAAAGGGGCGGGAGGCTCGGGGGAGCAGTACTTC
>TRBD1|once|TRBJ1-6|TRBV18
CASSLARQGSESPLHF
TGTGCCAGCTCGCTCGCAAGACAGGGAAGCGAATCACCCCTCCACTTT
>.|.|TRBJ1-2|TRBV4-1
CASSQVQGGYTF
TGCGCCAGCAGCCAAGTACAGGGCGGCTACACCTTC
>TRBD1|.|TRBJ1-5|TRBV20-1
CSASTRGQLNSNQPQHF
TGCAGTGCTAGTACCAGGGGACAGTTAAATAGCAATCAGCCCCAGCATTTT
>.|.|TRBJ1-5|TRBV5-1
CASSFGAGGPNQPQHF
TGCGCCAGCAGCTTTGGCGCGGGGGGTCCCAATCAGCCCCAGCATTTT
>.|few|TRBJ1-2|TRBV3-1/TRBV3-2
CASSQDTRGNYGYTF
TGTGCCAGCAGCCAAGATACCAGGGGTAACTATGGCTACACCTTC
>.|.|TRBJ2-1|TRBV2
CASSTTRGGVNEQFF
TGTGCCAGCAGCACGACTAGGGGCGGTGTCAATGAGCAGTTCTTC
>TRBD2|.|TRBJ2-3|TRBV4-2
CASSQPGLAGTDTQYF
TGTGCCAGCAGCCAACCGGGACTAGCGGGAACCGATACGCAGTATTTT
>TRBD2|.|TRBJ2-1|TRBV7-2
CASSSPPGAGGKYEQFF
TGTGCCAGCAGCTCCCCACCGGGAGCGGGAGGAAAGTATGAGCAGTTCTTC
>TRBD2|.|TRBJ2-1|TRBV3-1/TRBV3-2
CASSQGLAGIGYEQFF
TGTGCCAGCAGCCAAGGACTAGCGGGGATAGGGTATGAGCAGTTCTTC
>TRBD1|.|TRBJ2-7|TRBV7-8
CATGGQGGREQYF
TGTGCCACCGGTGGACAGGGCGGGCGGGAGCAGTACTTC
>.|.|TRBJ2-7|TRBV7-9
CASSSRRAEQYF
TGTGCCAGCAGCTCCCGTCGAGCGGAGCAGTACTTC
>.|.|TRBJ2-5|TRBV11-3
CASSLGGQYQETQYF
TGTGCCAGCAGCTTAGGGGGGCAGTACCAAGAGACCCAGTACTTC
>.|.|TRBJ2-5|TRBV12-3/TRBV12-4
CASSFLGEGTQYF
TGTGCCAGCAGTTTCTTGGGAGAGGGGACCCAGTACTTC
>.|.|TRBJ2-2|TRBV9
CASSVGAQAGELFF
TGTGCCAGCAGCGTAGGAGCTCAAGCCGGGGAGCTGTTTTTT
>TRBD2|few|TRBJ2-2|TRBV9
CASSDGTRVTGELFF
TGTGCCAGCAGCGATGGGACTAGAGTTACCGGGGAGCTGTTTTTT
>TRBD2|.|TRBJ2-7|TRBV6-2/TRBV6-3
CASSLDLAGVVEQYF
TGTGCCAGCAGCCTGGACCTAGCGGGAGTTGTCGAGCAGTACTTC
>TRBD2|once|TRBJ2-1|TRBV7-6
CASSLVPPGLAGDTYNEQFF
TGTGCCAGCAGCTTAGTTCCCCCGGGACTAGCGGGGGACACCTACAATGAGCAGTTCTTC
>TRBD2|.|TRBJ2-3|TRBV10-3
CAISESGRATDTQYF
TGTGCCATCAGTGAGAGCGGGAGGGCCACAGATACGCAGTATTTT
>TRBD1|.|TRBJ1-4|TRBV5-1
CASSLEGQVEKLFF
TGCGCCAGCAGCTTGGAAGGACAGGTTGAAAAACTGTTTTTT
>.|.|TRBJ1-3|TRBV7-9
CAARGGSGNTIYF
TGTGCCGCTAGAGGGGGCTCTGGAAACACCATATATTTT
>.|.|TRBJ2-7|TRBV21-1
CASSKVTSSYEQYF
TGTGCCAGCAGCAAAGTAACCAGCTCCTACGAGCAGTACTTC
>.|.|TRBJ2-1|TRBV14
CASSLGAWHNEQFF
TGTGCCAGCAGCCTCGGAGCATGGCACAATGAGCAGTTCTTC
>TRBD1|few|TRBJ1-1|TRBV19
CASSISRDRNTEAFF
TGTGCCAGTAGTATATCCCGGGACAGGAACACTGAAGCTTTCTTT
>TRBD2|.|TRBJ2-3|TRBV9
CASSVGPSGRTDTQYF
TGTGCCAGCAGCGTAGGGCCTAGCGGGAGAACAGATACGCAGTATTTT
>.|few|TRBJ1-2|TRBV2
CASSQAGYGYTF
TGTGCCAGCAGCCAGGCGGGCTATGGCTACACCTTC
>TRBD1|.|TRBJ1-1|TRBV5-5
CASSFGQGAFTEAFF
TGTGCCAGCAGCTTCGGACAGGGGGCATTCACTGAAGCTTTCTTT
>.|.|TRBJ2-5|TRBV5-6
CASSAGWGGPETQYF
TGTGCCAGCAGCGCCGGGTGGGGGGGCCCGGAGACCCAGTACTTC
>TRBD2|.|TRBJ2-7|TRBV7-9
CASSSDLGLAGGVGYEQYF
TGTGCCAGCAGCTCCGACCTCGGGCTAGCGGGAGGGGTCGGCTACGAGCAGTACTTC
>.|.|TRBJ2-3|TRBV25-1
CASSRATGNTPGDTQYF
TGTGCCAGCAGTCGGGCAACAGGGAACACTCCTGGAGATACGCAGTATTTT
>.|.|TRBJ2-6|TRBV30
CAWSVLKEGRGANVLTF
TGTGCCTGGAGTGTACTCAAGGAGGGCCGAGGGGCCAACGTCCTGACTTTC
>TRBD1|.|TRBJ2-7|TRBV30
CAWSPPGGAGHYEQYF
TGTGCCTGGAGTCCCCCAGGGGGCGCGGGTCACTACGAGCAGTACTTC
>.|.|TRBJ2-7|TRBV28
CASSLIVTGSYEQYF
TGTGCCAGCAGTTTAATAGTTACAGGCTCCTACGAGCAGTACTTC
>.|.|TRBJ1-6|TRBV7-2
CASSLANGGASSPLHF
TGTGCCAGCAGCTTAGCCAACGGGGGAGCCTCCTCACCCCTCCACTTT
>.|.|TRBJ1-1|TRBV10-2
CASSVLNTEAFF
TGCGCCAGCAGTGTTTTAAACACTGAAGCTTTCTTT
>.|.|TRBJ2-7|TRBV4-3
CASSQGRALTSGEQYF
TGCGCCAGCAGCCAAGGGAGGGCTCTCACGAGCGGGGAGCAGTACTTC
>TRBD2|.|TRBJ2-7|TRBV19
CASSTGTSGRSYEQYF
TGTGCCAGTAGTACAGGGACTAGCGGACGCTCCTACGAGCAGTACTTC
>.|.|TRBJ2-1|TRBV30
CAWKGPGYSYNEQFF
TGTGCCTGGAAGGGTCCGGGATACTCCTACAATGAGCAGTTCTTC
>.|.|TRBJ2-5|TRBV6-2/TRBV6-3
CASSYVRSGETQYF
TGTGCCAGCAGTTACGTCCGGTCCGGAGAGACCCAGTACTTC
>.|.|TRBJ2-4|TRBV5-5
CASSANPRNIQYF
TGTGCCAGCAGCGCTAACCCCAGGAACATTCAGTACTTC
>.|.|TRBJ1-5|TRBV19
CASTSPGQLYQPQHF
TGTGCCAGCACTTCTCCGGGACAACTTTATCAGCCCCAGCATTTT
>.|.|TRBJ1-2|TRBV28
CASSPTRPAEGGYTF
TGTGCCAGCAGCCCTACGCGTCCGGCGGAGGGTGGCTACACCTTC
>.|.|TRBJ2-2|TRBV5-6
CASSLGQNTGELFF
TGTGCCAGCAGCTTGGGTCAGAACACCGGGGAGCTGTTTTTT
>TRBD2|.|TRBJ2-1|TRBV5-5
CASSLSSGSPSSYNEQFF
TGTGCCAGCAGCTTATCTAGCGGGAGCCCCAGCTCCTACAATGAGCAGTTCTTC
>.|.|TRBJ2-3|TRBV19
CASSIRGKGDTQYF
TGTGCCAGTAGTATCCGCGGGAAAGGCGATACGCAGTATTTT
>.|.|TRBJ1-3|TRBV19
CASSISSGFSGNTIYF
TGTGCCAGTAGTATCTCCTCAGGATTCTCTGGAAACACCATATATTTT